The 16 T cell receptor beta chains given below trace back to one sample, sequenced in a study of cytomegalovirus exposure and HLA in healthy donors. Clones were sequenced by immunoSEQ multiplex PCR, and TCRdb holds only the in-frame ones, with some missing. The table records 250,000 to 300,000 clones, 70% to 90% of them present only once. Sequencing was carried out using PBMCs. These receptor sequences come from a woman younger than 30 in good health and CMV-seronegative.

The V and J genes are TRBV15 and TRBJ1-1, with D maybe TRBD1 (6 bases). Trimming pared 3 bases from V and 4 bases from J, leaving 21 bases between. The length of the CDR3 is 17 residues. Germline loops: CDR1 LNHNV, CDR2 YYDKDF (reference sequence). CDR3 protein: CATSRENTGLFATEAFF. CDR3 coding DNA: TGTGCCACCAGCAGGGAGAATACAGGGTTATTTGCCACTGAAGCTTTCTTT.

The CDR3, as DNA: TGTGCCAGCAGTGATCTAACGTTGAGCGGGAGGGCCAACAATGAGCAGTTCTTC. As protein: CASSDLTLSGRANNEQFF. The chain carries TRBV2 and TRBJ2-1; 10 bases align to TRBD2. V lost 3 bases to trimming and J lost 5 bases; unmatched junction nucleotides: 13. The CDR3 extends over 18 amino acids. Germline CDR1 is SNHLY and CDR2 is FYNNEI.

The rearrangement links TRBV2 to TRBJ2-2; 8 nucleotides agree with TRBD2. There are 17 residues in the CDR3. The V gene's germline CDR1 is SNHLY and CDR2 FYNNEI. V lost 2 bases and J lost 5; bases outside the gene matches: 10. CDR3 in DNA: TGTGCCAGCAGTGAAAATCAGCGGGGGACCGGGACCGGGGAGCTGTTTTTT. Translation: CASSENQRGTGTGELFF.

The genes are TRBV5-1 and TRBJ2-1; 7 positions match TRBD1. The trim removed 4 bases at V and 7 bases at J, leaving 14 bases unmatched. This CDR3 spans 16 amino acids. Germline CDR1 SGHRS, CDR2 YFSETQ. CDR3 in amino acids: CASSVRRDSSDNEQFF. The CDR3 DNA follows: TGCGCCAGCAGCGTGCGCCGGGACAGTTCTGATAATGAGCAGTTCTTC.

The genes are TRBV7-2 and TRBJ2-7; 10 nucleotides match TRBD1. This CDR3 is built from 15 residues. The germline V gene has CDR1 SGHTA and CDR2 FQGNSA. V lost 2 bases to trimming and J lost 5 bases; unmatched junction nucleotides: 6. The chain's CDR3 is CASSLLGQGINEQYF. The CDR3 coding sequence is TGTGCCAGCAGCTTACTGGGACAGGGGATCAACGAGCAGTACTTC.

The chain recombines TRBV7-9 with TRBJ2-1; D remains ambiguous. Germline loops: CDR1 SEHNR, CDR2 FQNEAQ (reference sequence). The CDR3 extends over 11 amino acids. V shed 3 bases and J shed 12 bases, with 9 bases lying between them. As DNA, the CDR3 is TGTGCCAGCAGCTTTTCGGGTGGGCAGTTCTTC. As protein: CASSFSGGQFF.

This rearrangement joins TRBV11-1 to TRBJ1-2; the match to TRBD1 covers 7 bases. The CDR3 is made up of 16 amino acids. CDR1 and CDR2 from the germline V gene are SGHAT and FQDESV (reference sequence). V lost 5 bases to trimming and J lost 0 bases; unmatched junction nucleotides: 9. For the CDR3, the DNA is TGTGCCAGCAGCCCTCGACAGGGCCGAACTAACTATGGCTACACCTTC. It translates to CASSPRQGRTNYGYTF.

The CDR3 spells CASSQEGTGTGVYGYTF. CDR3 nucleotide sequence: TGCGCCAGCAGCCAAGAGGGAACCGGGACAGGGGTCTATGGCTACACCTTC. This chain uses TRBV4-1 with TRBJ1-2; 10 bases are a match to TRBD1. Germline loops: CDR1 MGHRA, CDR2 YSYEKL. The CDR3 length is 17 residues. The J segment lost 4 bases and the V segment lost 0 bases, leaving 8 bases of the junction unmatched.

The rearrangement uses TRBV6-1 and TRBJ1-2, with D possibly matching TRBD1 (5 bases). The length of the CDR3 is 14 residues. Germline CDR1 MNHNS, CDR2 SASEGT. V shed 2 bases and J shed 8 bases, with 15 bases lying between them. The CDR3 nucleotides read TGTGCCAGCAGTGAACAGCAGGGCTCACGGGGCTACACCTTC. Amino acids: CASSEQQGSRGYTF.

V and J are TRBV5-1 and TRBJ2-5, with D perhaps matching TRBD2 (5 bases). Germline values: CDR1 SGHRS, CDR2 YFSETQ. Trimming left V 0 bases short and J 0 bases short, with 6 bases between. This CDR3 comprises 14 residues. The DNA of the CDR3 is TGCGCCAGCAGCTTGGGAGGGTACCAAGAGACCCAGTACTTC. This gives the protein CASSLGGYQETQYF.

This chain links TRBV30 with TRBJ1-2; perhaps TRBD1 as D (5 bases). The CDR3 extends over 14 amino acids. Germline loops: CDR1 GTSNPN, CDR2 SVGIG (reference sequence). Trimming took 4 bases from V and 6 from J, leaving 18 bases between them. The CDR3 nucleotides read TGTGCCTGGACTGCCCGGAGCAGGGTTAATGGCTACACCTTC. This sequence encodes CAWTARSRVNGYTF.

The V gene is TRBV11-2, the J gene TRBJ2-1; no clear D. Trimming pared 3 bases from V and 7 bases from J, leaving 16 bases between. This CDR3 has 15 amino acids. Germline CDR1 is SGHAT and CDR2 is FQNNGV. This CDR3 is CASSFEIAGANEQFF. In DNA, the CDR3 is TGTGCCAGCAGCTTCGAGATAGCTGGTGCGAATGAGCAGTTCTTC.

The rearrangement joins TRBV5-1 to TRBJ2-1, with 10 nucleotides matching TRBD2. Germline V gene data show CDR1 as SGHRS and CDR2 as YFSETQ. The V and J ends lost 6 bases and 1 base, in that order; junction bases with no gene match: 13. The CDR3 consists of 18 residues. CDR3 sequence reads: CASTPALLAGLSYNEQFF. The CDR3 coding sequence is TGCGCCAGCACCCCCGCCCTACTAGCGGGGTTGTCCTACAATGAGCAGTTCTTC.

The chain employs TRBV29-1 and TRBJ2-5; TRBD2 is a possible D gene (7 bases). The V end lost 7 bases, the J end lost 2 bases, and 17 bases lay between the germline ends. Germline V gives CDR1 SQVTM, CDR2 ANQGSEA. The CDR3 has 14 residues. CDR3 sequence reads: CSALRGRVQETQYF. CDR3 DNA sequence: TGCAGCGCGTTGCGGGGGCGTGTTCAAGAGACCCAGTACTTC.

This sequence joins TRBV6-1 and TRBJ1-1; tentative D call: TRBD1 (5 bases). The CDR3 is made up of 15 amino acids. The germline V and J ends were trimmed by 5 bases and 5 bases, with 18 bases remaining between them. Germline values: CDR1 MNHNS, CDR2 SASEGT. The CDR3 coding sequence is TGTGCCAGCAGTAAAAGGGCCAGGGAGGGAACTGAAGCTTTCTTT. It codes for CASSKRAREGTEAFF.

The J gene is TRBJ1-2, the V gene TRBV16; D remains unclear. The germline V and J ends were trimmed by 0 bases and 7 bases, with 6 bases remaining between them. From germline, CDR1 is KGHSY and CDR2 FQNENV. There are 12 residues in the CDR3. The CDR3 spells CASSQSRFGYTF. CDR3 coding DNA: TGTGCCAGCAGCCAATCGAGATTTGGCTACACCTTC.